Presented here are 3 T cell receptor beta chains from one specimen sequenced in a study of CD8 T cells in ankylosing spondylitis. A single record per CDR3 protein comes from TCRdb applying MiXCR to the 5' RACE reads. The table records about 200,000 distinct CDR3 sequences, 25% to 30% of them present only once. Sequencing was carried out using blood, either unsorted or a sorted T cell fraction (not recorded which). The receptors were sampled from a male donor with ankylosing spondylitis or in good health (not recorded which).

This clonotype was detected ten times or more. The chain uses TRBV5-1 and TRBJ2-1; D is perhaps TRBD1 or TRBD2 (5 bases each). V gave up 4 bases and J gave up 6 bases, with 14 bases separating them. This CDR3 contains 14 residues. Germline CDR1 reads SGHRS; CDR2 reads YFSETQ. CDR3 loop: CASSTGTQFNEQFF. The CDR3 DNA is TGCGCCAGCAGCACTGGGACCCAGTTCAATGAGCAGTTCTTC.

This clonotype was picked up a small number of times. The chain recombines TRBV12-3 or TRBV12-4 with TRBJ1-5; the D is unclear. Trimming removed 6 bases at V and 7 bases at J, with 16 bases between. The CDR3 totals 14 residues. The CDR3 protein is CASSPGPGRQPQHF. CDR3 nucleotides: TGTGCCAGCAGCCCGGGTCCGGGCCGACAGCCCCAGCATTTT.

This clonotype was observed many times. The chain combines TRBV20-1 with TRBJ2-1; D is unclear. This CDR3 has 12 amino acids. The germline V and J ends were trimmed by 3 bases and 10 bases, with 13 bases remaining between them. Looked up from germline, CDR1 is DFQATT and CDR2 is SNEGSKA (reference sequence). The CDR3 reads CSARARAWEQFF. The DNA for the CDR3 is TGCAGTGCTAGGGCGAGAGCATGGGAGCAGTTCTTC.